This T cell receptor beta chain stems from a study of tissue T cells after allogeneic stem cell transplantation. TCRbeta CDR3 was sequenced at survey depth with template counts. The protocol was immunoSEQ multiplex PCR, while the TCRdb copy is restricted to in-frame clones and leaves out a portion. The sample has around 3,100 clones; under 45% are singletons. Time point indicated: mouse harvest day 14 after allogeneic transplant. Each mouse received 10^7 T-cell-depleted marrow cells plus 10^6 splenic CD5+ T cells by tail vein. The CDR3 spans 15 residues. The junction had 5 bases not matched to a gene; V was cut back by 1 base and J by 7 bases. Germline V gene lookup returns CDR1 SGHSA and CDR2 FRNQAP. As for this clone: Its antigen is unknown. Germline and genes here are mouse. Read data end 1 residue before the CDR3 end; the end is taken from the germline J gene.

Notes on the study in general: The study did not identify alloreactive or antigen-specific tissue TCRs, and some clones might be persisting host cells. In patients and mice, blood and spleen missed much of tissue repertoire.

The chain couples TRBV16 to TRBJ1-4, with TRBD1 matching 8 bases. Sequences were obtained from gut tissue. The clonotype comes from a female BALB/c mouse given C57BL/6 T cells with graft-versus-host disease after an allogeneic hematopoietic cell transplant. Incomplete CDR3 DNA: TGTGCAAGCAGCTTAGCTTCAGGGGGCGCCGAAAGATTATTT. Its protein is CASSLASGGAERLF. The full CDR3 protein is CASSLASGGAERLFF.